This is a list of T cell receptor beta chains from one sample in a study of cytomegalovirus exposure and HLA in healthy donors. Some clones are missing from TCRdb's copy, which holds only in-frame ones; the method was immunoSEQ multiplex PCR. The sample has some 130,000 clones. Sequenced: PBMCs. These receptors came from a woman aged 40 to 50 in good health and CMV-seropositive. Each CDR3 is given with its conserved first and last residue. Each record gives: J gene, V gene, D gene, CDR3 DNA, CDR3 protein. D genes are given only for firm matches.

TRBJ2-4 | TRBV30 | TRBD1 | TGTGCCTGGAGCCTGGGTCCGGGACAGCTTAACATTCAGTACTTC | CAWSLGPGQLNIQYF
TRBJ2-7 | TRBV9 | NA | TGTGCCAGCAGTGTCACAGGGACGGAGGACGAGCAGTACTTC | CASSVTGTEDEQYF
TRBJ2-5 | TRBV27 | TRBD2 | TGTGCCAGCAGTTTTTCCTCTAGCGGGGCGGGGGGGACCCAGTACTTC | CASSFSSSGAGGTQYF
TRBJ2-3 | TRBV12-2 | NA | TGTGCAAGTCGCTTCACTAGCGGGCCCCCTGAGGGGTCTAGCACAGATACGCAGTATTTT | CASRFTSGPPEGSSTDTQYF
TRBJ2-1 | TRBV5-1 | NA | TGCGCCAGCAGCTCAACCACCGGGACAAAGTACAATGAGCAGTTCTTC | CASSSTTGTKYNEQFF
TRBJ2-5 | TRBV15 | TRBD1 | TGTGCCACCAGCAGAGACGGAAGGGGACAGTTACAAGAGACCCAGTACTTC | CATSRDGRGQLQETQYF
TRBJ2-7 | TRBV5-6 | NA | TGTGCCAGCAGCTTCCCATCTCCAGGAGGCTCCTACGAGCAGTACTTC | CASSFPSPGGSYEQYF
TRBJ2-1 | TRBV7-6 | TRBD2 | TGTGCCAGCACCCGGAGCGCTTCAGCGGGAGGGCCCAATGAGCAGTTCTTC | CASTRSASAGGPNEQFF
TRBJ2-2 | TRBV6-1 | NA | TGTGCCAGCAGTGCCCGCCCGAGTACAGGGTTAAACACCGGGGAGCTGTTTTTT | CASSARPSTGLNTGELFF
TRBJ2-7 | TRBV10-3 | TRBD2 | TGTGCCATCACCGAGCGGGAGGCGACCTACGAGCAGTACTTC | CAITEREATYEQYF